The rows below give T cell receptor beta chains drawn from one sample of a study of beta chain features in type 1 diabetes. Only in-frame clones appear in the TCRdb table, and some are missing; sequencing was by immunoSEQ multiplex PCR. The data hold some 48,000 clones, with roughly 45% observed a single time. Sequences were obtained from stem cell memory CD4+ T cells from blood. The receptor set was obtained from a man younger than 40 with type 1 diabetes. The CDR3 runs from the conserved cysteine through the conserved F or W. A D gene is named only where the DNA matches it firmly. The size field is filled for only some rows; it gives once, few, many or a size class.

CDR3 length,clone size,D gene,J gene,V gene,CDR3 DNA,CDR3 protein
13,-,TRBD1,TRBJ1-5,TRBV2,TGTGCCAGCAATGGACAGGGTAATCAGCCCCAGCATTTT,CASNGQGNQPQHF
15,few,TRBD1,TRBJ2-1,TRBV28,TGTGCCAGCAGCTTAACAGGGGGAGCTTACAATGAGCAGTTCTTC,CASSLTGGAYNEQFF
18,-,TRBD2,TRBJ2-5,TRBV7-9,TGTGCCAGCAGCCGCAGCAGGGTCGGGGGGATCCGCCAAGAGACCCAGTACTTC,CASSRSRVGGIRQETQYF
16,-,-,TRBJ2-1,TRBV14,TGTGCCAGCAGCCACCCGGCTTGGCGGAACTACAATGAGCAGTTCTTC,CASSHPAWRNYNEQFF
14,few,-,TRBJ2-7,TRBV2,TGTGCCAGCACCAGGGACACCCGATACTACGAGCAGTACTTC,CASTRDTRYYEQYF
13,few,-,TRBJ2-3,TRBV5-4,TGTGCCAGCAGCCAAACCTACACAGATACGCAGTATTTT,CASSQTYTDTQYF
17,-,-,TRBJ2-7,TRBV29-1,TGCAGCGTTGAAGTCCCCCCAGGGGTCAGGAGCTCCTACGAGCAGTACTTC,CSVEVPPGVRSSYEQYF
15,-,-,TRBJ2-4,TRBV15,TGTGCCACCAGCAGAGCGGACTACGCCAAAAACATTCAGTACTTC,CATSRADYAKNIQYF
14,-,TRBD2,TRBJ2-7,TRBV28,TGTGCCAGCAGCTATGCGGGGGGTATGAACGAGCAGTACTTC,CASSYAGGMNEQYF
14,-,TRBD1,TRBJ1-5,TRBV2,TGTGCCAGCAGTGATCAGGGGGGAAATCAGCCCCAGCATTTT,CASSDQGGNQPQHF
12,-,-,TRBJ2-1,TRBV2,TGTGCCAGCGGGAGTAGGTACAATGAGCAGTTCTTC,CASGSRYNEQFF
14,-,TRBD1,TRBJ1-1,TRBV27,TGTGCCAGCAGGAGACAGGGCTGGGAAACTGAAGCTTTCTTT,CASRRQGWETEAFF
11,-,-,TRBJ2-1,TRBV5-1,TGCGCCAGCAGCTCGGAGTATGAGCAGTTCTTC,CASSSEYEQFF
13,-,-,TRBJ2-1,TRBV19,TGTGCCGCCTATAGCCCCACAACCAATGAGCAGTTCTTC,CAAYSPTTNEQFF
16,few,TRBD2,TRBJ2-1,TRBV5-1,TGCGCCAGCAGCTTGACTAGCGGGATCTCCTACAATGAGCAGTTCTTC,CASSLTSGISYNEQFF
15,-,-,TRBJ1-1,TRBV25-1,TGTGCCAGCAGTGAATATGGGGGACACGCGAGTGAAGCTTTCTTT,CASSEYGGHASEAFF
17,-,TRBD1,TRBJ1-5,TRBV18,TGTGCCAGCTCACCCGACCAGGGACAGGGAAGCAATCAGCCCCAGCATTTT,CASSPDQGQGSNQPQHF
15,-,TRBD2,TRBJ2-3,TRBV5-1,TGCGCCAGCAGCTTGAGTGCGGGAGTAACAGATACGCAGTATTTT,CASSLSAGVTDTQYF
11,-,-,TRBJ1-2,TRBV28,TGTGCCAGCCAGTATAACTATGGCTACACCTTC,CASQYNYGYTF
14,-,-,TRBJ1-5,TRBV6-1,TGTGCCAGCAGGTACAGGGATAACCCCGAGCCCCAGCATTTT,CASRYRDNPEPQHF
15,-,-,TRBJ2-5,TRBV6-6,TGTGCCAGCAGTTACCCCCAAACAGGGAAGGAGACCCAGTACTTC,CASSYPQTGKETQYF
15,-,TRBD2,TRBJ2-1,TRBV5-1,TGCGCCAGCAGTCCCCGACTAGCGGGAGAAGGCGAGCAGTTCTTC,CASSPRLAGEGEQFF
15,few,-,TRBJ2-2,TRBV7-8,TGTGCCAGCAGCTTAGAACCAGGGGCCGCCGGGGAGCTGTTTTTT,CASSLEPGAAGELFF
13,-,TRBD1,TRBJ1-5,TRBV29-1,TGCAGCGTTGAAGGGACAGGGAGCGAGCCCCAGCATTTT,CSVEGTGSEPQHF
13,-,-,TRBJ2-3,TRBV25-1,TGTGCCAGCAGACCTAGTGGATCAGATACGCAGTATTTT,CASRPSGSDTQYF
15,-,-,TRBJ1-5,TRBV6-5,TGTGCCAGCAGTTACTCCGGGGCCGGGGGTCAGCCCCAGCATTTT,CASSYSGAGGQPQHF
14,once,TRBD2,TRBJ2-3,TRBV27,TGTGCCAGCAGCCCGAGCGGGAGAACAGATACGCAGTATTTT,CASSPSGRTDTQYF
11,-,-,TRBJ2-5,TRBV20-1,TGCAGTGGGACTTACCAAGAGACCCAGTACTTC,CSGTYQETQYF
15,-,TRBD2,TRBJ2-1,TRBV9,TGTGCCAGCAGCACCAGCGGGAGCTCCTACAATGAGCAGTTCTTC,CASSTSGSSYNEQFF
16,-,TRBD1,TRBJ1-5,TRBV18,TGTGCCAGCTCACCGCCGGGACAGGGGAGCAATCAGCCCCAGCATTTT,CASSPPGQGSNQPQHF
15,-,-,TRBJ2-3,TRBV9,TGTGCCAGCAGCGTGGAGGGTTTCGGGACAGATACGCAGTATTTT,CASSVEGFGTDTQYF
13,-,-,TRBJ2-6,TRBV5-1,TGCGCCAGCAAGGAGTCTGGGGCCAACGTCCTGACTTTC,CASKESGANVLTF
15,few,TRBD1,TRBJ2-3,TRBV13,TGTGCCAGCAGCTTACGGGTAGACAGGGGGGATACGCAGTATTTT,CASSLRVDRGDTQYF
13,-,-,TRBJ1-1,TRBV7-2,TGTGCCAGCAGCTTAGCGGTCACTTCCCTAGCTTTCTTT,CASSLAVTSLAFF
18,-,TRBD2,TRBJ2-1,TRBV4-2,TGTGCCAGCAGCCAAGTACTAGCGCCGTACCTTGGTGGGAATGAGCAGTTCTTC,CASSQVLAPYLGGNEQFF
13,few,-,TRBJ2-1,TRBV2,TGTGCCAGCAGATCGGACTCGCCCAATGAGCAGTTCTTC,CASRSDSPNEQFF
15,-,-,TRBJ1-5,TRBV6-1,TGTGCCAGCAGTGAATTAGGAGGGGTGGGTCAGCCCCAGCATTTT,CASSELGGVGQPQHF
15,-,-,TRBJ2-7,TRBV7-2,TGTGCCAGCAGCTTAGTTAGCGGAGAGACCTACGAGCAGTACTTC,CASSLVSGETYEQYF
14,once,-,TRBJ1-1,TRBV5-1,TGCGCCAGCAGCTTGGGGGGGGGCTCCACTGAAGCTTTCTTT,CASSLGGGSTEAFF
12,-,-,TRBJ1-5,TRBV19,TGTGCCAGTAGTGGGCCCGGGGGGACCCAGCATTTT,CASSGPGGTQHF
15,few,TRBD2,TRBJ2-1,TRBV7-9,TGTGCCAGCAGCTTAGCGATAGGGGCGGGGGATGAGCAGTTCTTC,CASSLAIGAGDEQFF
14,once,-,TRBJ1-1,TRBV27,TGTGCCAGCAGCCCTAGGAGGGTCAACACTGAAGCTTTCTTT,CASSPRRVNTEAFF
17,once,-,TRBJ2-6,TRBV5-1,TGCGCCAGCAGCTTGAGCACCTCCCAATCTGGGGCCAACGTCCTGACTTTC,CASSLSTSQSGANVLTF
13,few,TRBD1,TRBJ2-7,TRBV5-1,TGCGCCAGCAGCGTACAGGGGCAAGGCGAGCAGTACTTC,CASSVQGQGEQYF
14,-,-,TRBJ1-4,TRBV6-5,TGTGCCAGCCACGTGGAGGGCGTCCATGAAAAACTGTTTTTT,CASHVEGVHEKLFF
13,few,-,TRBJ2-7,TRBV16,TGTGCCAGCAGCCAAGGCGGGAATTACGAGCAGTACTTC,CASSQGGNYEQYF
14,-,-,TRBJ1-2,TRBV30,TGTGCCTGGAGTGGACGAGACAGAATCTATGGCTACACCTTC,CAWSGRDRIYGYTF
15,-,TRBD1,TRBJ2-1,TRBV7-9,TGTGCCAGCAGCCTCGGACAGGGGACCTACAATGAGCAGTTCTTC,CASSLGQGTYNEQFF
13,few,TRBD2,TRBJ2-3,TRBV2,TGTGCCAGCCTCCGGGAGGCGACAGATACGCAGTATTTT,CASLREATDTQYF